This entry lists 5 T cell receptor beta chains sequenced from one sample in a study of blood T cell repertoires in COVID-19. The table came from immunoSEQ multiplex PCR; TCRdb's copy has only in-frame clones and leaves some out. The sample includes around 140,000 clones, 80% to 90% of them seen just once. The material sequenced was peripheral blood. Receptors were obtained from a man in his forties or fifties with active COVID-19.

The chain has TRBV4-3 and TRBJ2-2, with D possibly TRBD1 on 6 matching bases. The CDR3 is 15 amino acids. The V gene's germline CDR1 is LGHNA and CDR2 YSLEER. V was pared by 0 bases and J by 1 base, with 6 bases between. CDR3: CASSQDRGNTGELFF. CDR3 bases: TGCGCCAGCAGCCAAGACAGGGGGAACACCGGGGAGCTGTTTTTT.

This clone has at least ten counts. V and J are TRBV27 and TRBJ1-2; 7 bases are shared with TRBD1. V dropped 5 bases and J dropped 2; count of bases not matched to a gene: 8. The CDR3 sequence is 15 residues long. In germline, CDR1 is MNHEY, CDR2 SMNVEV (reference sequence). CDR3 loop: CASSPTRTGNYGYTF. Written as DNA, the CDR3 is TGTGCCAGCAGTCCCACCCGGACAGGAAACTATGGCTACACCTTC.

The chain combines TRBV5-1 with TRBJ1-4; the D gene is possibly TRBD1 (6 bases). Germline CDR1 is SGHRS and CDR2 is YFSETQ. The germline V and J ends were trimmed by 4 bases and 0 bases, with 10 bases remaining between them. CDR3 length equals 15 residues. The CDR3 here is CASSARQATNEKLFF. Written as DNA, the CDR3 is TGCGCCAGCAGCGCCAGACAGGCAACTAATGAAAAACTGTTTTTT.

This rearrangement joins TRBV6-5 to TRBJ2-1; TRBD1 matches 9 bases. The junction had 1 base not matched to a gene; V was cut back by 5 bases and J by 2 bases. CDR1 is MNHEY and CDR2 is SVGAGI in the germline V gene. The CDR3 covers 14 residues. Here the CDR3 reads CASSRTGAYNEQFF. CDR3 coding DNA: TGTGCCAGCAGTCGGACAGGGGCCTACAATGAGCAGTTCTTC.

This clone was recorded once. The chain links TRBV19 to TRBJ1-1; unclear D gene. CDR3 length: 13 residues. From germline, CDR1 is LNHDA and CDR2 SQIVND (reference sequence). V was pared by 4 bases and J by 1 base, with 7 bases between. The CDR3 DNA sequence: TGTGCCAGTAGTAGTACGAGGAACACTGAAGCTTTCTTT. It is translated as CASSSTRNTEAFF.